This paragraph covers one T cell receptor beta chain sequence. It has no known antigen specificity. There are no base qualities to consult, and no much larger clone falls within one base. TCRbeta CDR3 regions were amplified from genomic DNA using the immunoSEQ Assay, a bias-controlled multiplex PCR. The source study handled its data this way. The number of nucleated cells in each sample was estimated by amplification of reference gene primers within the assay. To quantify the absolute abundance of each unique TCRbeta CDR3 rearrangement, sequence reads were collapsed and filtered. For each sample, productive Simpson clonality was calculated as the square root of Simpson's diversity index over productive rearrangements. This is the immuneACCESS table as TCRdb keeps it, with only in-frame sequences that have V and J called. A part of the clones is gone; compared with another copy, unresolved V genes explain less than half, and the rest is unexplained. That table is the source of V, J and clone size, and D and trimming were worked out from the DNA. The sample records 200,000 to 250,000 clones, under 90% of which are singletons. Together, the top ten hold 7.8% of the sample.

One collaborating source in Seattle enrolled patients during active infection and followed them longitudinally through the course of disease. The collaborating institutions used their own protocols to collect whole blood in K2EDTA tubes. For TCRbeta analysis, collaborators shipped samples as frozen whole blood, isolated PBMCs, or DNA extracted from either of those sample types. The source of the sample is a study of blood T cell repertoires in COVID-19 (dated by TCRdb to 2020 to 2022). About the full investigation: Samples covering the acute and convalescent phases of COVID-19 were provided by collaborators in the United States, Italy and Spain. The material from the prospective study consisted of cDNA or gDNA derived from T cells, B-cell-depleted T cells, or PBMCs. The dataset comprised deeply sampled blood TCRbeta repertoires from subjects exposed to, actively infected with, or recovered from COVID-19. A freely available public database, intended as a resource for researchers studying the immune response to SARS-CoV-2, is where the repertoires were released. Samples were obtained from the ongoing ImmuneRACE study (first 160 participants) and from over a thousand subjects provided by 6 global collaborators. Nearly every sample came with metadata listing a de-identified subject ID, COVID-19 status, age in years and sex. Where available, HLA class I and class II types were obtained from metadata supplied by the sample provider rather than from assay-based typing. General study outcomes and caveats: The amount of clinical and demographic metadata varied by source and participant and was provided uncurated.

The receptor comes from a woman older than 75 with COVID-19, enrolled during active disease. The sample comprised peripheral blood.

The CDR3 reads CASSSPGTGNEKLFF. The DNA sequence follows: TGTGCCAGCAGCTCTCCCGGGACAGGGAATGAAAAACTGTTTTTT. This chain is built from TRBV28 and TRBJ1-4, with 9 bases in between that match TRBD1. Here V drops 6 bases and J drops 5 bases, and the junction holds 7 bases not matched to any gene. From cysteine to phenylalanine, the CDR3 is 15 amino acids long. Only the CDR3 DNA stays, 45 bases, in frame from base 1. Reading the germline V gene gives CDR1 MDHEN and CDR2 SYDVKM.